This T cell receptor (beta chain) was recovered during a study of prognosis after radiotherapy for stage I lung cancer. The CDR3 runs 14 residues. V lost 3 bases and J lost 6; bases outside the gene matches: 6. Germline V lookup: CDR1 SGHRS, CDR2 YFSETQ. Remarks on this clonotype: A much larger clone sits a single nucleotide away, making a read error possible.

Template was genomic DNA; TCR beta CDR3 amplified in two multiplex PCR rounds. Primers were specific to each TRBV and TRBJ gene in first-round PCR. TCRdb used MiXCR to reprocess the multiplex PCR reads, holding one entry per CDR3 protein. The table has 15,000 to 20,000 distinct CDR3 sequences, around 44% seen once. V usage is TRBV5-1 and J usage is TRBJ2-5, with 9 bases fitting TRBD1. The sequence came from a donor over 45 with non-small cell lung cancer. Sample: PBMCs, taken before or after stereotactic body radiation therapy (not recorded which). CDR3 in DNA: TGCGCCAGCAGCTCCACGGACAGGGGAAAGACCCAGTACTTC. The encoded protein is CASSSTDRGKTQYF.